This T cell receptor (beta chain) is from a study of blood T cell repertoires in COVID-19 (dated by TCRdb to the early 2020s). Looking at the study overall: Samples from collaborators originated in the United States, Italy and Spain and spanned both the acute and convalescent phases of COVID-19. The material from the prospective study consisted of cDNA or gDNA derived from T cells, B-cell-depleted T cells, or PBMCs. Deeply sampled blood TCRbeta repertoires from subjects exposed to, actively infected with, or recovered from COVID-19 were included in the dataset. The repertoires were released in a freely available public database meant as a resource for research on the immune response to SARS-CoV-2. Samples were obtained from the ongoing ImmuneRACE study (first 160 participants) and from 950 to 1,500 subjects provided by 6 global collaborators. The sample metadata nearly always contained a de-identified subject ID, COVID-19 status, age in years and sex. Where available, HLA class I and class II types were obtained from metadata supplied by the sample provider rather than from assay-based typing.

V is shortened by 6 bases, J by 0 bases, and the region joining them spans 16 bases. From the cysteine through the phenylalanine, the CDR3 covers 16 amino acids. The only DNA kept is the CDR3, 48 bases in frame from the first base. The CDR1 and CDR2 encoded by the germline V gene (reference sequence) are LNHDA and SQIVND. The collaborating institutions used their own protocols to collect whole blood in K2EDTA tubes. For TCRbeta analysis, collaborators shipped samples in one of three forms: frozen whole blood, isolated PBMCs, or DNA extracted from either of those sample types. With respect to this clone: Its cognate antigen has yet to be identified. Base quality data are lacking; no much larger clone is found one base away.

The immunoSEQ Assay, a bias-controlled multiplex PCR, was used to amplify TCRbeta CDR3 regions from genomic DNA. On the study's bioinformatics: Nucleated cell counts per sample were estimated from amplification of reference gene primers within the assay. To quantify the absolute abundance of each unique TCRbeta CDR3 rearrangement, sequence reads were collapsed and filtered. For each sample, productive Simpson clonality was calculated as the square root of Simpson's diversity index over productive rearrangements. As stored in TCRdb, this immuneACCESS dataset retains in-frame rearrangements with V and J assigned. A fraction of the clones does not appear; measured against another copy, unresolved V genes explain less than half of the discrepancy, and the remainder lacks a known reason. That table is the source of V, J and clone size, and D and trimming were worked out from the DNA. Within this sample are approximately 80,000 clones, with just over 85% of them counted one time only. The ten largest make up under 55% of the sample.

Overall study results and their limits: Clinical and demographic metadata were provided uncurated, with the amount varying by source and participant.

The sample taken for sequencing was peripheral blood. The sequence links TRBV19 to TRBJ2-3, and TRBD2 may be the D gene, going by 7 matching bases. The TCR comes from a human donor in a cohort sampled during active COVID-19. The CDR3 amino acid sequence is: CASSGGRAPSTDTQYF. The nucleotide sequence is TGTGCCAGTAGCGGGGGGCGGGCGCCTAGCACAGATACGCAGTATTTT.